This T cell receptor beta chain was sequenced for a study of blood T cell repertoires in COVID-19. Authors' processing steps: Reference gene primer amplification gave nucleated cell count estimates. Method: immunoSEQ multiplex PCR; TCRdb's copy keeps in-frame clones and lacks some. V, J and clone size are those of that table, while D and trimming were read from the DNA. The repertoire holds around 110,000 clones, with more than 80% as singletons. This clonotype originated in a man aged 40-49 years with acute or convalescent COVID-19. Material for sequencing was peripheral blood.

CDR3 region: CASNPGDGIEQYF. CDR3 sequence (DNA): TGTGCCAGTAATCCAGGGGATGGCATCGAGCAGTACTTC. The gene calls are TRBV19 and TRBJ2-7; D perhaps matches TRBD1 (6 bases). CDR3 size: 13 residues. The germline V gene has CDR1 LNHDA and CDR2 SQIVND (reference sequence). Trimming removed 7 bases at V and 6 bases at J, with 16 bases between.